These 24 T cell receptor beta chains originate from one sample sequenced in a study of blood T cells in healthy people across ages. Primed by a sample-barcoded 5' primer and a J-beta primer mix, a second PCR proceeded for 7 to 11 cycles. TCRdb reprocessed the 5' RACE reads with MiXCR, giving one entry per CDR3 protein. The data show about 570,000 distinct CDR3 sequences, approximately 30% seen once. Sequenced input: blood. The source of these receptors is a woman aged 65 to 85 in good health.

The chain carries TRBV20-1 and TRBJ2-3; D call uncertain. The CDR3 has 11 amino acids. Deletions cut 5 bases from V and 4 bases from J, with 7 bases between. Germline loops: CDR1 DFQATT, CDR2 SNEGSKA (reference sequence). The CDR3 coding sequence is TGCAGTGCTGGATCATCAGATACGCAGTATTTT. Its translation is CSAGSSDTQYF.

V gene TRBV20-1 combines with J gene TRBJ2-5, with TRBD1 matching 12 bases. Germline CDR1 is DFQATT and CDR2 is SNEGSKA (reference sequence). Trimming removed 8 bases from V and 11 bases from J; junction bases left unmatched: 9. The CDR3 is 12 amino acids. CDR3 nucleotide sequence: TGCAGTCTCTTGGGACAGGGGGCACAGCAGTACTTC. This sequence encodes CSLLGQGAQQYF.

DNA of the CDR3: TGCAGTGCTAACGACCTCCGAGAACAGCCCCAGCATTTT. This gives the protein CSANDLREQPQHF. The chain combines TRBV20-1 with TRBJ1-5, with D uncertain. This CDR3 spans 13 amino acids. Trimming stripped 4 bases from V and 7 bases from J, with 14 bases between. The germline CDR1 and CDR2 sequences are DFQATT and SNEGSKA (reference sequence).

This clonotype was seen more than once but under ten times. CDR3 sequence: CASSLHPGLPQHF. The CDR3 DNA follows: TGTGCCAGCAGCCTGCACCCGGGTCTGCCCCAGCATTTT. The chain links TRBV11-1 to TRBJ1-5; no clear D. Deletions cut 5 bases from V and 9 bases from J, with 14 bases between. This CDR3 has 13 residues. Germline V lookup: CDR1 SGHAT, CDR2 FQDESV (reference sequence).

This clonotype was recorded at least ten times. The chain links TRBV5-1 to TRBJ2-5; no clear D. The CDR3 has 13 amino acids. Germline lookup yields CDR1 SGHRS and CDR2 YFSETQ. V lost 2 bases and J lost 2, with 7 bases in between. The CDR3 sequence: CASSFRVQETQYF. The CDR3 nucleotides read TGCGCCAGCAGCTTTCGCGTACAAGAGACCCAGTACTTC.

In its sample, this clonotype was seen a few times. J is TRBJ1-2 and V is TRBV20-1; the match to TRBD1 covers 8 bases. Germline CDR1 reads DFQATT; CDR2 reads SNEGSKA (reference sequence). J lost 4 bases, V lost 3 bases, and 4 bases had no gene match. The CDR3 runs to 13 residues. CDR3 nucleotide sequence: TGCAGTGCTAGGGACAGGGACTTCTATGGCTACACCTTC. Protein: CSARDRDFYGYTF.

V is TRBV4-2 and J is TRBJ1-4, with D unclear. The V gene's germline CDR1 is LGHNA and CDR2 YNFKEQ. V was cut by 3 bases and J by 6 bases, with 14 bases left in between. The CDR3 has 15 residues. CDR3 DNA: TGTGCCAGCAGCCAGGATCCAGGAACCTATGAAAAACTGTTTTTT. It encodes CASSQDPGTYEKLFF.

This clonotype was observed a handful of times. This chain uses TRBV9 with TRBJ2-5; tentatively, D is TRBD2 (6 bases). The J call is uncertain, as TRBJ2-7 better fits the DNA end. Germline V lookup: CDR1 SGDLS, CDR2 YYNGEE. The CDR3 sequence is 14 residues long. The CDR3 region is CASSRTGGAYEQYF. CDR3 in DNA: TGTGCCAGCAGTAGGACTGGAGGGGCCTACGAGCAGTACTTC.

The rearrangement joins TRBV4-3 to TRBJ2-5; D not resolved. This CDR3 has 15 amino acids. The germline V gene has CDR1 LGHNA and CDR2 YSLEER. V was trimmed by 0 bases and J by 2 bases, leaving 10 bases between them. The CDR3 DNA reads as TGCGCCAGCAGCCAAGATCGGTACGGTCAAGAGACCCAGTACTTC. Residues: CASSQDRYGQETQYF.

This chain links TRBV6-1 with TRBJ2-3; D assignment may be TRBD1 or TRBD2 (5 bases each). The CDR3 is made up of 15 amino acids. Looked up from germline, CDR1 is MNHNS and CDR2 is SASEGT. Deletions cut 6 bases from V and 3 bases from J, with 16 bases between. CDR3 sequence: CASRPGTGRTDTQYF. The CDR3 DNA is TGTGCCAGCAGACCCGGGACGGGCAGAACAGATACGCAGTATTTT.

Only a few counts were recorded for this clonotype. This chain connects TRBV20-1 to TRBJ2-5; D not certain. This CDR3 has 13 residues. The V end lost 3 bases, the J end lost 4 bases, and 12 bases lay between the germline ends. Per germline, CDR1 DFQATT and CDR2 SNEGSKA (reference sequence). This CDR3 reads CSASHDSTETQYF. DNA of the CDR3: TGCAGTGCTAGCCATGACTCCACAGAGACCCAGTACTTC.

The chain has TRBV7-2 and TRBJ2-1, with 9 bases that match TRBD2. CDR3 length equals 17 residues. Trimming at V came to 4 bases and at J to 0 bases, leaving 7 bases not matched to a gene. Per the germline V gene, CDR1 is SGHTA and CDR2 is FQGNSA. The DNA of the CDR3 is TGTGCCAGCAGCTCGCGGGGGGGGCCCAGCTCCTACAATGAGCAGTTCTTC. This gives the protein CASSSRGGPSSYNEQFF.

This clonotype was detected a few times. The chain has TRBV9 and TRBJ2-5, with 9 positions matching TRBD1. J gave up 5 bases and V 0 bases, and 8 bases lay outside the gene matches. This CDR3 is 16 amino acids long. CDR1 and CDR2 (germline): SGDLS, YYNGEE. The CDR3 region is CASSVGGQGSHETQYF. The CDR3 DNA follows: TGTGCCAGCAGCGTAGGAGGACAGGGGAGCCACGAGACCCAGTACTTC.

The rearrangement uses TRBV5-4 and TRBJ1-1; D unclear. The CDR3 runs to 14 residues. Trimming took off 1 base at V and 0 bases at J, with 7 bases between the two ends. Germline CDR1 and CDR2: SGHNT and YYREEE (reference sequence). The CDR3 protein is CASSLTLLNTEAFF. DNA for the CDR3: TGTGCCAGCAGCTTGACTCTTTTGAACACTGAAGCTTTCTTT. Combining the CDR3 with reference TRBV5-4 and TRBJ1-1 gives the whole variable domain ETGVTQSPTHLIKTRGQQVTLRCSSQSGHNTVSWYQQALGQGPQFIFQYYREEENGRGNFPPRFSGLQFPNYSSELNVNALELDDSALYLCASSLTLLNTEAFFGQGTRLTVV.

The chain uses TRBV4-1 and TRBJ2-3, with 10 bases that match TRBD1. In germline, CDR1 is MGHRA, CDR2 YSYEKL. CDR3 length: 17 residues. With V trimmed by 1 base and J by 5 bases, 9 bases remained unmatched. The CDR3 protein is CASSQGPGTGVRDTQYF. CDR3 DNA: TGCGCCAGCAGCCAAGGCCCCGGGACAGGGGTAAGAGATACGCAGTATTTT.

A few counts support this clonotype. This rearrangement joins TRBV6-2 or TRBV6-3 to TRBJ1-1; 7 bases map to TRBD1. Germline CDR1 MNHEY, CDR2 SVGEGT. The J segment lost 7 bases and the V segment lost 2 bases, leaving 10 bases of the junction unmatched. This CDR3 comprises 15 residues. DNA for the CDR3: TGTGCCAGCAGTTACGGGGACACCCAGGGGGGTGAAGCTTTCTTT. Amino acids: CASSYGDTQGGEAFF.

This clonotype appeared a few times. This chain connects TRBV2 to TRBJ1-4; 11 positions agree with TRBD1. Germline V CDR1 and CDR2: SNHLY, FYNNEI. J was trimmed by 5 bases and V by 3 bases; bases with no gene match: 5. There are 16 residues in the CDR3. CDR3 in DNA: TGTGCCAGCAGTGAGTTGGGACAGGGGGGAAATGAAAAACTGTTTTTT. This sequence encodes CASSELGQGGNEKLFF.

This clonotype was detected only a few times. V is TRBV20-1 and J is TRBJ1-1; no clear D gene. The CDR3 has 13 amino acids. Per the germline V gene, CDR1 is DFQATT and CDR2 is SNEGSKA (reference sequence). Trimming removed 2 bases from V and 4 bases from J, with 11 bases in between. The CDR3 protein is CSARTRKITEAFF. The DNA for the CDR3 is TGCAGTGCTAGAACCCGAAAGATCACTGAAGCTTTCTTT.

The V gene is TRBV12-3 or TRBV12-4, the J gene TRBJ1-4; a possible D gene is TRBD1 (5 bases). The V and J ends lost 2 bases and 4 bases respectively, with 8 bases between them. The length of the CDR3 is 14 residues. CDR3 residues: CASSLRGRNEKLFF. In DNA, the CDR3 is TGTGCCAGCAGTTTACGGGGCCGTAATGAAAAACTGTTTTTT.

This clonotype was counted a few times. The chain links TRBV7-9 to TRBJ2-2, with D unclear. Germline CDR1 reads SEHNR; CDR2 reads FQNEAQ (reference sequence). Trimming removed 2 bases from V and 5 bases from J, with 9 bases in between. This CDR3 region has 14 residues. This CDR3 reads CASSLRASTGELFF. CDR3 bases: TGTGCCAGCAGCTTAAGGGCCTCGACCGGGGAGCTGTTTTTT.

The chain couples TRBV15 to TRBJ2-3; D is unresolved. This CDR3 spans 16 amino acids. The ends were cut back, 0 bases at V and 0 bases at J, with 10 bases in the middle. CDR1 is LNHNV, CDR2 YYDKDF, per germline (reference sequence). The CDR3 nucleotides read TGTGCCACCAGCAGAGATTCAGGACCCAGCACAGATACGCAGTATTTT. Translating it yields CATSRDSGPSTDTQYF.

CDR3 sequence (DNA): TGTGCCAGCAGCCTGATGACGGTTGAAGCTTTCTTT. The encoded protein is CASSLMTVEAFF. The chain carries TRBV7-2 and TRBJ1-1; D is uncertain. This CDR3 contains 12 residues. Per germline, CDR1 SGHTA and CDR2 FQGNSA. Trimming took 5 bases from V and 7 from J, leaving 11 bases between them.

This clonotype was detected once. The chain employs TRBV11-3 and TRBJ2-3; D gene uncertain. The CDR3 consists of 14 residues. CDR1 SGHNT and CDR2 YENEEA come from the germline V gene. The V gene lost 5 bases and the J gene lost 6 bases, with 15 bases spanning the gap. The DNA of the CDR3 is TGTGCCAGCAGCCCCGGATGGGCAAGGGATACGCAGTATTTT. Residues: CASSPGWARDTQYF.

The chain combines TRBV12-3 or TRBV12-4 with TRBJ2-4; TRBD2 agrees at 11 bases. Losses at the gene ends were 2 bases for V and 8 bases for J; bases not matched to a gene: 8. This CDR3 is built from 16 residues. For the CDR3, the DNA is TGTGCCAGCAGTTTAATGTCTAGCGGGGGGACGGACATTCAGTACTTC. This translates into CASSLMSSGGTDIQYF.